The sequence of this T cell receptor (beta chain) was determined in a study of T cells in women clearing cervical HPV infection. Study findings and constraints: T-cell numbers per sample were unknown and may explain richness differences. CIN3+ cases had significantly higher TCR repertoire richness than controls, but evenness did not differ.

With regard to this clone: What it binds is not known. The sequence runs out 3 residues before the end of the CDR3; the remainder is reconstructed from the germline J gene.

This CDR3 is built from 14 residues. CDR1 is SGDLS and CDR2 is YYNGEE in the germline V gene. V was shortened by 1 base and J by 4 bases, with 11 bases between the two germline ends. The data were produced by immunoSEQ multiplex PCR, yet TCRdb's version contains in-frame clones alone and is incomplete. The sample data list more than 15,000 clones. This chain uses TRBV9 with TRBJ2-5; possibly TRBD2 for D (7 bases). The sequence came from a woman aged 18-69 years with a cervical HPV16 infection that either progressed to CIN3+ or cleared (not recorded which). Sequenced sample: blood buffy coat. CDR3 DNA (partial): TGTGCCAGCAGCGTATGGGGGGGCACAGAGACC. Its protein product is CASSVWGGTET. The whole CDR3 sequence reads CASSVWGGTETQYF.